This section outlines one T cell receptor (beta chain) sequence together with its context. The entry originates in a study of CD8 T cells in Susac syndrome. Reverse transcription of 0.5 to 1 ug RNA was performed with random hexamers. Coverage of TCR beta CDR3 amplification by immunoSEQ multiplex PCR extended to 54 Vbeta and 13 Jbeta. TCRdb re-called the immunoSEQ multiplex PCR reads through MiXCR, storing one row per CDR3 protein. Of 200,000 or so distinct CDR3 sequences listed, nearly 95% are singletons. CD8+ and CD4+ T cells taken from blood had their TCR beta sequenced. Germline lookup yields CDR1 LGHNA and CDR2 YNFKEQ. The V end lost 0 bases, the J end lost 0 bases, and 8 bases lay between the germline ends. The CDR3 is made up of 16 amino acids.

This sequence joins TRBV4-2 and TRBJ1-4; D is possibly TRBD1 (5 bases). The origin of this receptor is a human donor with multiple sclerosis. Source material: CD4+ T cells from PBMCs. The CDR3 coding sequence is TGTGCCAGCAGCCAAGATTTCAGGGCAACTAATGAAAAACTGTTTTTT. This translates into CASSQDFRATNEKLFF.